This TCR beta chain was identified in a study of T cells in Graves' hyperthyroidism and ophthalmopathy. Germline CDR1 and CDR2: LNHDA and SQIVND (reference sequence). CDR3 length: 12 amino acids. V was trimmed by 6 bases and J by 7 bases, leaving 13 bases between them. Study-level findings and limits: Blood also contained most expanded thyroid clonotypes above 0.001. Ophthalmopathy was identified by the model a median about 6.8 months ahead of onset.

Only one count was recorded for this clonotype. What it binds is not known. RNA transcripts were the template for amplifying TCR beta CDR3 regions. The primer set for the first-round RT-PCR of the TCR CDR3 was HTBI. TCRdb called the multiplex PCR reads again in MiXCR, with one record for every CDR3 protein. This sample has hundreds of thousands of distinct CDR3 sequences; approximately 19% occur once, and the top ten carry 3.7%. Specimen: blood. The clonotype comes from a young woman with Graves' hyperthyroidism. The genes are TRBV19 and TRBJ2-7; D is ambiguous. CDR3 coding DNA: TGTGCCAGTAGGCCCGCCCTCGGGGAGCAGTACTTC. Protein product: CASRPALGEQYF.